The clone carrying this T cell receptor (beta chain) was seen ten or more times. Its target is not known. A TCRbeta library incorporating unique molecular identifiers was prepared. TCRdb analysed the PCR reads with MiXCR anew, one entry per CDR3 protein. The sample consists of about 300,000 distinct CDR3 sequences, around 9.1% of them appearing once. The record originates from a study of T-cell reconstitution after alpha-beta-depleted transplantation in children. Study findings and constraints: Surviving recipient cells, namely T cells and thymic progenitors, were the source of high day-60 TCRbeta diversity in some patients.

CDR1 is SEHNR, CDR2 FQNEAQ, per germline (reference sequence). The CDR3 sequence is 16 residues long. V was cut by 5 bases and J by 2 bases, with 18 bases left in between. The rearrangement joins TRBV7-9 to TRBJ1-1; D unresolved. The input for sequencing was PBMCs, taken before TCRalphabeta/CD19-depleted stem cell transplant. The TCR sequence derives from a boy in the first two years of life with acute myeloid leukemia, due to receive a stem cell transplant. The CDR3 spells CASSPPYLADNTEAFF. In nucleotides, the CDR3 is TGTGCCAGCAGCCCCCCTTATCTGGCGGATAACACTGAAGCTTTCTTT.